This note documents a single TCR beta chain sequence. The source of the sample is a study of blood T cell repertoires in COVID-19. Trimming cost V 6 bases and J 4 bases; bases outside gene matches: 0. This CDR3 has 12 residues. Profiling relied on immunoSEQ multiplex PCR, and the TCRdb table lists in-frame clones only, not all of them. The repertoire has under 550,000 clones, 85% to 90% of them found once; the top ten carry roughly 0.76%. Sequences were obtained from peripheral blood. The TCR sequence derives from a man aged 18 to 30 with COVID-19, enrolled during active disease. The chain is built from TRBV12-3 or TRBV12-4 and TRBJ1-5, with 7 positions matching TRBD1. The CDR3 loop is CASRQGNQPQHF. The CDR3 bases are TGTGCCAGCAGACAGGGGAATCAGCCCCAGCATTTT.